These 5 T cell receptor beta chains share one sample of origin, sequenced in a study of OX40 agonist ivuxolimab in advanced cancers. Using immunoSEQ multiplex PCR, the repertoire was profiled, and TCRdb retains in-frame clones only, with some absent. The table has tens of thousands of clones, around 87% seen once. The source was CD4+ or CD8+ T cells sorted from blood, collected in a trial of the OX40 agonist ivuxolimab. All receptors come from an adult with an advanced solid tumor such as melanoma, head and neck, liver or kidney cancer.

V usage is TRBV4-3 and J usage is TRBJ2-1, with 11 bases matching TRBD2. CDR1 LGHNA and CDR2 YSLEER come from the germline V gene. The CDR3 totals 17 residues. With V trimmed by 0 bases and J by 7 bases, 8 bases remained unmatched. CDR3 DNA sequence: TGCGCCAGCAGCCAAGAGGGTAGCGGGGGGGCCTGGAATGAGCAGTTCTTC. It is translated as CASSQEGSGGAWNEQFF.

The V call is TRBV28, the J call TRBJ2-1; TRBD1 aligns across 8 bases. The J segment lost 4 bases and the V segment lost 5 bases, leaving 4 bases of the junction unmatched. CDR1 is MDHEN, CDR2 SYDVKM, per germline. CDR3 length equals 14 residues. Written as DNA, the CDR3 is TGTGCCAGCAGTCCAGGGGGCGGGTACAATGAGCAGTTCTTC. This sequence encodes CASSPGGGYNEQFF.

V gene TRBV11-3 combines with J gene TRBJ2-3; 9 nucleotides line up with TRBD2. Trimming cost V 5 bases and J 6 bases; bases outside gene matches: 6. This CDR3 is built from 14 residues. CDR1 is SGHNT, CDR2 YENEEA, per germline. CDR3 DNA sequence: TGTGCCAGCAGCCCAAGTGCGGGGGGGGATACGCAGTATTTT. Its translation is CASSPSAGGDTQYF.

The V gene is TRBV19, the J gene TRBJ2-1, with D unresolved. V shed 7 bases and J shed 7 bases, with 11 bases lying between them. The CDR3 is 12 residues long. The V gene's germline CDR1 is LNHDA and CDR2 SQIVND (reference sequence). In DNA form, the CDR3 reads TGTGCCAGTACCCCGGGTGGGAATGAGCAGTTCTTC. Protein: CASTPGGNEQFF. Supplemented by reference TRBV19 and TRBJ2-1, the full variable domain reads DGGITQSPKYLFRKEGQNVTLSCEQNLNHDAMYWYRQDPGQGLRLIYYSQIVNDFQKGDIAEGYSVSREKKESFPLTVTSAQKNPTAFYLCASTPGGNEQFFGPGTRLTVL.

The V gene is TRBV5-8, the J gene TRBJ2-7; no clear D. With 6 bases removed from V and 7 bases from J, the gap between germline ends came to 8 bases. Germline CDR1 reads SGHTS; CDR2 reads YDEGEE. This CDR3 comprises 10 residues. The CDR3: CASTLGEQYF. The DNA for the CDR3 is TGTGCCAGCACCCTGGGTGAGCAGTACTTC.